Listed below are T cell receptor beta chains from one sample, sequenced in a study of T cells in narcolepsy. Some clones are missing from TCRdb's copy, which holds only in-frame ones; the method was immunoSEQ multiplex PCR. The sample consists of roughly 30,000 clones, around 87% of them appearing once. Sequencing was carried out using memory (CD45RA-) CD4+ T cells from blood. Receptors were obtained from a human donor in good health. The CDR3 runs from the conserved cysteine through the conserved F or W. Fields, in order: J gene, D gene, V gene, clone size, CDR3 DNA, CDR3 protein. A D gene is named only where the DNA matches it firmly. Not every row has a clone size; where given, it reads once, few, many or a size class.

TRBJ2-7 | TRBD2 | TRBV7-9 | - | TGTGCCAGCATGCGGGGAGGGCAATCCTACGAGCAGTACTTC | CASMRGGQSYEQYF
TRBJ1-2 | - | TRBV19 | once | TGTGCCACCTCTGGACACCCTAACTATGGCTACACCTTC | CATSGHPNYGYTF
TRBJ2-1 | - | TRBV27 | - | TGTGCCAGCAGTTTCAGTGTCGGGATAGGGTCCTACAATGAGCAGTTCTTC | CASSFSVGIGSYNEQFF
TRBJ2-3 | - | TRBV5-8 | - | TGTGCCAGCAGACCAGGGGCTGGGGTTAGCACAGATACGCAGTATTTT | CASRPGAGVSTDTQYF
TRBJ2-1 | - | TRBV19 | - | TGTGCCAGTACCCCGGGCCCCTACAATGAGCAGTTCTTC | CASTPGPYNEQFF
TRBJ2-2 | - | TRBV7-3 | - | TGTGCCAGCAGCTTAGATCCCCCCGGGGAGCTGTTTTTT | CASSLDPPGELFF
TRBJ2-2 | TRBD1 | TRBV29-1 | once | TGCAGCGTTGGACAGGGGGTGAACACCGGGGAGCTGTTTTTT | CSVGQGVNTGELFF
TRBJ1-6 | - | TRBV6-5 | few | TGTGCCAGCAGTGCGGGTCCTTATAATTCACCCCTCCACTTT | CASSAGPYNSPLHF
TRBJ2-2 | - | TRBV5-1 | - | TGCGCCAGCAGCTTACCTAATCGATCAGGGGAGGTAGCCGGGGAGCTGTTTTTT | CASSLPNRSGEVAGELFF
TRBJ2-7 | - | TRBV28 | - | TGTGCCAGCAGTTTGCCCGGACAGAGGGACTCCTACGAGCAGTACTTC | CASSLPGQRDSYEQYF
TRBJ1-1 | - | TRBV2 | - | TGTGCCAGCAGGTTGAGGGAGAACACTGAAGCTTTCTTT | CASRLRENTEAFF
TRBJ1-1 | - | TRBV6-1 | few | TGTGCCAGCAGCGGACAGAGGGGGTTAGAGAAAGCTTTCTTT | CASSGQRGLEKAFF
TRBJ2-7 | - | TRBV7-3 | - | TGTGCCAGCAGCGAAGCTTTAATGGGTGAGCAGTACTTC | CASSEALMGEQYF
TRBJ2-1 | - | TRBV7-8 | - | TGTGCCAGCACCCTACAATACGGGAATGAGCAGTTCTTC | CASTLQYGNEQFF
TRBJ2-7 | TRBD1 | TRBV2 | - | TGTGCCAGCATAGAACAGGGGCCGTCTGCCGAGCAGTACTTC | CASIEQGPSAEQYF
TRBJ1-1 | TRBD1 | TRBV28 | - | TGTGCCAGCAGTTTACGACAGGGCTCTTCAATGAACACTGAAGCTTTCTTT | CASSLRQGSSMNTEAFF
TRBJ2-6 | - | TRBV19 | - | TGTGCCAGTAGTATAGATCGGAGCGGGACAACCAGCTCTGGGGCCAACGTCCTGACTTTC | CASSIDRSGTTSSGANVLTF
TRBJ2-4 | - | TRBV19 | - | TGTGCCAGTAGTATGACAGATAAAGGGGCCAAAAACATTCAGTACTTC | CASSMTDKGAKNIQYF
TRBJ2-7 | - | TRBV6-5 | - | TGTGCCAGCAGTTACTTCGGAGGCGAGCAGTACTTC | CASSYFGGEQYF
TRBJ2-5 | - | TRBV7-3 | - | TGTGCCAGCAGCCCAGGAGGGACTTCGAGTCAGACCCAGTACTTC | CASSPGGTSSQTQYF
TRBJ1-1 | - | TRBV29-1 | once | TGCAGCCCCCGCCTAGGACCTGAAGCTTTCTTT | CSPRLGPEAFF
TRBJ1-2 | - | TRBV6-1 | - | TGTGCCAGCAGTTCTTCCGGGACCCGCGCGTATGGCTACACCTTC | CASSSSGTRAYGYTF
TRBJ2-7 | TRBD1 | TRBV7-6 | - | TGTGCCAGCAGCCAGTCGCCGACAGGGGCCTACGAGCAGTACTTC | CASSQSPTGAYEQYF
TRBJ1-1 | - | TRBV10-3 | few | TGTGCCATCAAAGAAAACCAGGGCTATCGAGCTTTCTTT | CAIKENQGYRAFF
TRBJ1-1 | - | TRBV5-1 | - | TGCGCCAGCAGGAGGGGGGACACTGAAGCTTTCTTT | CASRRGDTEAFF
TRBJ2-1 | TRBD2 | TRBV6-5 | - | TGTGCCAGCAGCGTCACGGGGACTAGCCTCAATGAGCAGTTCTTC | CASSVTGTSLNEQFF
TRBJ1-1 | - | TRBV5-8 | - | TGTGCCAGCAGCTTGGGGCCGTTCGGGGAAGCTTTCTTT | CASSLGPFGEAFF
TRBJ2-6 | - | TRBV27 | - | TGTGCCAGCAGCAGTCCCGGGGCCAACGTCCTGACTTTC | CASSSPGANVLTF
TRBJ2-7 | - | TRBV27 | - | TGTGCCAGCGGGGCGGGTAGCTCCTACGAGCAGTACTTC | CASGAGSSYEQYF
TRBJ1-2 | - | TRBV6-5 | - | TGTGCCAGCAGTTACACTGGGGGCTATGGCTACACCTTC | CASSYTGGYGYTF
TRBJ2-7 | TRBD2 | TRBV2 | - | TGTGCCAGCAGGCGGGGGAGGGAGGGATCCTACGAGCAGTACTTC | CASRRGREGSYEQYF
TRBJ2-1 | - | TRBV5-1 | - | TGCGCCAGCAGCTTTCGGGGAGGAAATGAGCAGTTCTTC | CASSFRGGNEQFF
TRBJ2-5 | TRBD2 | TRBV6-7 | once | TGTGCCAGCAGTTCCACTAGACTAGCGGGAGTACAGATCCTGCAAGAGACCCAGTACTTC | CASSSTRLAGVQILQETQYF
TRBJ2-1 | - | TRBV5-4 | - | TGTGCCAGCAGCCTTACGGGCCCTCCAAATGAGCAGTTCTTC | CASSLTGPPNEQFF
TRBJ1-1 | - | TRBV4-2 | few | TGTGCCAGCAGCCAAGGGTGGCGAGGGCTAGGAACTGAAGCTTTCTTT | CASSQGWRGLGTEAFF
TRBJ2-7 | TRBD1 | TRBV30 | - | TGTGCCTGGAGTTCAGCCGGACAGGGGTCACCCTACGAGCAGTACTTC | CAWSSAGQGSPYEQYF
TRBJ2-3 | TRBD2 | TRBV6-4 | - | TGTGCCAGCAGTGGAAACGGGGGGAGCACAGATACGCAGTATTTT | CASSGNGGSTDTQYF
TRBJ2-2 | - | TRBV30 | once | TGTGCCTGGGCCATTGCCAGGGCCGGGGAGCTGTTTTTT | CAWAIARAGELFF
TRBJ2-2 | - | TRBV19 | - | TGTGCCAGTAGTATAGATCCGACCACCGGGGAGCTGTTTTTT | CASSIDPTTGELFF
TRBJ2-7 | TRBD2 | TRBV14 | - | TGTGCCAGCAGCCAAGGGACTAGCGGGGCCTACGAGCAGTACTTC | CASSQGTSGAYEQYF
TRBJ1-1 | - | TRBV18 | - | TGTGCCAGCTCCACAACACGCCCCGGCCCGGCAGGCACTGAAGCTTTCTTT | CASSTTRPGPAGTEAFF
TRBJ1-6 | TRBD1 | TRBV28 | - | TGTGCCAGCAGGGGAGAGGGACAGGGTATCTCACCCCTCCACTTT | CASRGEGQGISPLHF
TRBJ1-1 | - | TRBV6-4 | - | TGTGCCAGCAGTGACACTGCAGGGGTTACGACTTTCTTT | CASSDTAGVTTFF
TRBJ2-6 | - | TRBV2 | - | TGTGCCAGCAGAGCTAACAGTCTCATGTGGGGGGCCAACGTCCTGACTTTC | CASRANSLMWGANVLTF
TRBJ1-6 | - | TRBV5-5 | - | TGTGCCAGCAGCTGGGACGGGGGGTCTAGCTCACCCCTCCACTTT | CASSWDGGSSSPLHF
TRBJ1-1 | - | TRBV25-1 | - | TGTGCCAGCAGTGATAGGAGCAATGTGAACACTGAAGCTTTCTTT | CASSDRSNVNTEAFF
TRBJ1-1 | - | TRBV5-1 | - | TGCGCCAGCAGCTCAGGACCGGGAGCCCGGACTGAAGCTTTCTTT | CASSSGPGARTEAFF
TRBJ1-2 | TRBD1 | TRBV5-4 | few | TGTGCCAGCAGCTTATGGACAGGGAGGGATGGCTACACCTTC | CASSLWTGRDGYTF
TRBJ1-6 | TRBD1 | TRBV18 | - | TGTGCCAGCTCACCACGAGGGACAGGGGATTCACCCCTCCACTTT | CASSPRGTGDSPLHF
TRBJ2-2 | - | TRBV19 | - | TGTGCCAGTAGTAGGGAAACCGGGGAGCTGTTTTTT | CASSRETGELFF
TRBJ2-2 | TRBD1 | TRBV2 | - | TGTGCCAGCAGTGAATCCCGACAGGGGGCCACCGGGGAGCTGTTTTTT | CASSESRQGATGELFF
TRBJ2-7 | TRBD2 | TRBV10-3 | - | TGTGCCATCAGGGTACTAGCGGGGCAGGGTACCTACGAGCAGTACTTC | CAIRVLAGQGTYEQYF
TRBJ1-6 | TRBD1 | TRBV14 | - | TGTGCCAGCAGCCAGGAGACAGGGAACTGGTCACCCCTCCACTTT | CASSQETGNWSPLHF
TRBJ1-1 | - | TRBV11-2 | - | TGTGCCAGCAGCTTAGGGGCAGGCACTGAAGCTTTCTTT | CASSLGAGTEAFF
TRBJ1-3 | - | TRBV13 | - | TGTGCCAGCAGCTACGTCTCAGGGGCTGGAAACACCATATATTTT | CASSYVSGAGNTIYF
TRBJ1-1 | - | TRBV19 | - | TGTGCCAGTAGCGATTTGGGCGCACAAGGCACTGAAGCTTTCTTT | CASSDLGAQGTEAFF
TRBJ1-3 | - | TRBV7-9 | - | TGTGCCAGCAGCCTGGACGGGTACTCTGGAAACACCATATATTTT | CASSLDGYSGNTIYF
TRBJ2-1 | TRBD2 | TRBV6-5 | - | TGTGCCAGCAGTTACGCCTCGGGCGGGGGTTACAATGAGCAGTTCTTC | CASSYASGGGYNEQFF